Below are 22 T cell receptor beta chains sequenced from a single sample in a study of OX40 agonist ivuxolimab in advanced cancers. Library generation was performed with the immunoSEQ multiplex PCR assay. This immuneACCESS table, as held by TCRdb, lists in-frame sequences with V and J called but not all clones. Of the missing ones, under half trace to an unresolved V gene in checked studies; the others have no known cause. This sample is represented by 15,000 or so clones; more than 85% of them were singletons. The ten largest clones take up about 25% of the sample. The sample in question was CD4+ or CD8+ T cells sorted from blood, obtained in a trial of the OX40 agonist ivuxolimab. The source of these receptors is an adult with an advanced solid tumor such as melanoma, head and neck, liver or kidney cancer.

This chain links TRBV4-1 with TRBJ2-5; TRBD1 matches at 8 bases. CDR1 is MGHRA and CDR2 is YSYEKL in the germline V gene. V shed 0 bases, J shed 4 bases, and the junction held 16 bases outside the gene matches. CDR3 length: 19 residues. CDR3 coding DNA: TGCGCCAGCAGCCAAGATTTAGTGGTACAGGGGGTATGGGTAGAGACCCAGTACTTC. Encoded protein: CASSQDLVVQGVWVETQYF.

The chain recombines TRBV11-2 with TRBJ2-7, with 9 bases aligning to TRBD1. Germline V lookup: CDR1 SGHAT, CDR2 FQNNGV. Trimming cost V 5 bases and J 2 bases; bases outside gene matches: 4. This CDR3 has 14 amino acids. CDR3 amino acids: CASSPRQGAYEQYF. In DNA, the CDR3 is TGTGCCAGCAGCCCCCGACAGGGGGCCTACGAGCAGTACTTC.

V is TRBV7-2 and J is TRBJ2-5, with 16 bases fitting TRBD2. The CDR3 contains 19 residues. Germline CDR1 and CDR2: SGHTA and FQGNSA. Unmatched junction bases numbered 13, after V lost 4 bases and J lost 5 bases. This chain's CDR3 is CASSSYPGLAGGPRETQYF. DNA for the CDR3: TGTGCCAGCAGCTCTTATCCGGGACTAGCGGGGGGGCCGAGGGAGACCCAGTACTTC.

This chain connects TRBV6-5 to TRBJ1-2; 8 positions agree with TRBD1. V shed 2 bases, J shed 0 bases, and the junction held 5 bases outside the gene matches. CDR3 length: 16 residues. The V gene's germline CDR1 is MNHEY and CDR2 SVGAGI. CDR3 residues: CASSYGDRFPNYGYTF. The CDR3 coding sequence is TGTGCCAGCAGTTACGGGGACAGGTTCCCTAACTATGGCTACACCTTC.

The chain has TRBV12-5 and TRBJ2-1, with D perhaps matching TRBD1 (6 bases). CDR1 and CDR2 from the germline V gene are LGHNT and FRNRAP. The CDR3 is 14 amino acids. The ends were cut back, 8 bases at V and 0 bases at J, with 11 bases in the middle. This CDR3 reads CASWGTPSYNEQFF. For the CDR3, the DNA is TGTGCTAGTTGGGGGACACCCTCCTACAATGAGCAGTTCTTC. Looking up the rest from reference TRBV12-5 and TRBJ2-1 gives the full variable domain: DARVTQTPRHKVTEMGQEVTMRCQPILGHNTVFWYRQTMMQGLELLAYFRNRAPLDDSGMPKDRFSAEMPDATLATLKIQPSEPRDSAVYFCASWGTPSYNEQFFGPGTRLTVL.

The J gene is TRBJ2-5, the V gene TRBV29-1, with D possibly TRBD1 on 6 matching bases. This CDR3 has 14 amino acids. Germline assignment: CDR1 SQVTM and CDR2 ANQGSEA. V dropped 0 bases and J dropped 4 bases, with 12 bases sitting between them. The CDR3 region is CSVEDEGVGETQYF. The CDR3 DNA is TGCAGCGTTGAAGATGAGGGGGTCGGAGAGACCCAGTACTTC.

The gene calls are TRBV29-1 and TRBJ2-2; no reliable D call. The CDR3 totals 10 residues. The V end lost 3 bases, the J end lost 7 bases, and 3 bases lay between the germline ends. The germline V gene encodes CDR1 SQVTM and CDR2 ANQGSEA. The CDR3 nucleotides read TGCAGCGTTGAGGACGGGGAGCTGTTTTTT. Translation: CSVEDGELFF.

The chain carries TRBV27 and TRBJ1-2; D remains unclear. This CDR3 region has 15 residues. Germline V gene data show CDR1 as MNHEY and CDR2 as SMNVEV (reference sequence). Trimming removed 0 bases from V and 5 bases from J, with 13 bases in between. The CDR3 bases are TGTGCCAGCAGTTTATCGTCGGGCGCGTGGTATGGCTACACCTTC. It yields the protein CASSLSSGAWYGYTF.

This clone was found a few times. The chain has TRBV29-1 and TRBJ1-1; the D is unclear. Germline loops: CDR1 SQVTM, CDR2 ANQGSEA. The CDR3 loop spans 10 amino acids. The V end was cut by 4 bases, the J end by 3 bases, with 3 bases between. In nucleotides, the CDR3 is TGCAGCGTTGTAGACACTGAAGCTTTCTTT. Residues: CSVVDTEAFF.

This clone turned up a few times. The rearrangement uses TRBV6-1 and TRBJ2-3; 9 bases align to TRBD2. V gave up 2 bases and J gave up 0 bases; unmatched junction bases: 0. CDR1 MNHNS and CDR2 SASEGT come from the germline V gene. The CDR3 contains 15 residues. CDR3 residues: CASSELAGSTDTQYF. The CDR3 region has the DNA TGTGCCAGCAGTGAACTAGCGGGGAGCACAGATACGCAGTATTTT.

This chain connects TRBV9 to TRBJ2-5; 10 bases are shared with TRBD2. CDR1 is SGDLS, CDR2 YYNGEE, per germline. The V and J ends lost 0 bases and 6 bases, in that order; junction bases with no gene match: 11. CDR3 length: 17 amino acids. The CDR3 DNA follows: TGTGCCAGCAGCGTAGGGGCGAGCGGGGGGGCCACGAAGACCCAGTACTTC. This sequence encodes CASSVGASGGATKTQYF.

This chain links TRBV9 with TRBJ2-2; D possibly corresponds to TRBD2 (6 bases). Germline V gene data show CDR1 as SGDLS and CDR2 as YYNGEE. Trimming cost V 6 bases and J 4 bases, with 19 bases left between them. CDR3 size: 16 residues. The CDR3 sequence: CASTYRLEPGTGELFF. CDR3 nucleotide sequence: TGTGCCAGCACTTATCGACTAGAGCCGGGCACCGGGGAGCTGTTTTTT.

The rearrangement joins TRBV27 to TRBJ2-1; D gene unclear. Per germline, CDR1 MNHEY and CDR2 SMNVEV (reference sequence). V was trimmed by 5 bases and J by 11 bases, leaving 10 bases between them. CDR3 length: 11 amino acids. The CDR3 DNA reads TGTGCCAGCAGTCGAGGAAATCAGCAGTTCTTC. Protein: CASSRGNQQFF.

The J gene is TRBJ2-3, the V gene TRBV30, with TRBD2 identical over 11 bases. This CDR3 comprises 17 residues. CDR1 and CDR2 from the germline V gene are GTSNPN and SVGIG (reference sequence). Trimming took 7 bases from V and 0 from J; bases not matched to a gene: 12. The DNA for the CDR3 is TGTGCCTTCACATTAGCGGGGGGGTACTCTAGCACAGATACGCAGTATTTT. Its protein product is CAFTLAGGYSSTDTQYF. Looking up the rest from reference TRBV30 and TRBJ2-3 gives the full variable domain: SQTIHQWPATLVQPVGSPLSLECTVEGTSNPNLYWYRQAAGRGLQLLFYSVGIGQISSEVPQNLSASRPQDRQFILSSKKLLLSDSGFYLCAFTLAGGYSSTDTQYFGPGTRLTVL.

The genes are TRBV5-8 and TRBJ1-5; TRBD1 agrees at 9 bases. The CDR3 sequence is 19 residues long. Germline V lookup: CDR1 SGHTS, CDR2 YDEGEE. Trimming took 1 base from V and 2 from J; bases not matched to a gene: 13. DNA for the CDR3: TGTGCCAGCAGCTTGAGTATACAGGGGGCCGGATTCCGCAATCAGCCCCAGCATTTT. It translates to CASSLSIQGAGFRNQPQHF.

A remark on this clone: In the same sample, other DNA sequences code for this CDR3. V and J are TRBV2 and TRBJ2-7; D might be TRBD2 (5 bases). Between the trimmed V and J ends, which lost 6 bases and 0 bases, there was a span of 9 bases. This CDR3 has 13 residues. Looked up from germline, CDR1 is SNHLY and CDR2 is FYNNEI. CDR3 protein: CASSPDSSYEQYF. For the CDR3, the DNA is TGTGCCAGCAGCCCGGACTCCTCCTACGAGCAGTACTTC.

This chain joins TRBV9 and TRBJ1-5, with 8 bases aligning to TRBD1. V was clipped by 4 bases and J by 4 bases; unmatched bases: 7. CDR3 size: 15 residues. Germline CDR1 SGDLS, CDR2 YYNGEE. The CDR3 bases are TGTGCCAGCAGCACTTCCGGGACAGGTAATCAGCCCCAGCATTTT. Amino acid sequence: CASSTSGTGNQPQHF.

The rearrangement uses TRBV5-1 and TRBJ2-5; unclear D gene. Trimming removed 2 bases from V and 5 bases from J, with 13 bases in between. This CDR3 comprises 14 residues. CDR1 is SGHRS and CDR2 is YFSETQ in the germline V gene. The CDR3 loop is CASSFGTRLETQYF. CDR3 nucleotides: TGCGCCAGCAGCTTTGGCACCCGGTTGGAGACCCAGTACTTC.

The CDR3 DNA is TGTGCCAGCAGCCCCCGCCCGTCACCCCTCCACTTT. This translates into CASSPRPSPLHF. The chain has TRBV21-1 and TRBJ1-6. TRBV21-1 is a documented pseudogene. The CDR3 spans 12 residues.

The V and J genes are TRBV6-5 and TRBJ1-1, with D uncertain. From germline, CDR1 is MNHEY and CDR2 SVGAGI. V shed 6 bases and J shed 4 bases, with 15 bases lying between them. This CDR3 region has 14 residues. The CDR3 bases are TGTGCCAGCAGGCCTGGTGGCGAGGGCACTGAAGCTTTCTTT. This codes for CASRPGGEGTEAFF.

The chain joins TRBV6-1 to TRBJ2-4; TRBD2 matches at 10 bases. V was clipped by 1 base and J by 3 bases; unmatched bases: 9. Germline CDR1 is MNHNS and CDR2 is SASEGT. The CDR3 loop spans 18 amino acids. The CDR3 nucleotides are TGTGCCAGCAGTGAAGTTGGGCCTAGCGGGGGTAGCAAAAACATTCAGTACTTC. Translated, it gives CASSEVGPSGGSKNIQYF.

In DNA form, the CDR3 reads TGTGCCAGCAGTTATTCTGGGGGGCGCACGAATGAGCAGTTCTTC. Protein sequence: CASSYSGGRTNEQFF. The V call is TRBV6-5, the J call TRBJ2-1; possibly TRBD1 or TRBD2 for D (6 bases each). CDR1 and CDR2 (germline): MNHEY, SVGAGI. The CDR3 runs to 15 residues. Trimming stripped 3 bases from V and 7 bases from J, with 16 bases between.